This T cell receptor beta chain comes out of a study of cytomegalovirus exposure and HLA in healthy donors. Regarding the study as a whole: The study listed approximately 160 cytomegalovirus-associated TCR beta chains.

The V and J ends lost 2 bases and 1 base respectively, with 12 bases between them. The CDR3 sequence is 16 residues long. Germline V gene sequence: CDR1 MNHEY, CDR2 SVGAGI. In the case of this clone: The antigen remains undetermined.

Libraries were prepared by immunoSEQ multiplex PCR; TCRdb keeps only in-frame clonotypes and omits some of them. Of roughly 62,000 clones in the sample, more than 85% are singletons; the top ten hold approximately 2.1%. The sequence was obtained from a woman under 40 in good health and CMV-seronegative. Sequenced sample: PBMCs. The rearrangement links TRBV6-5 to TRBJ1-3, with TRBD1 as a possible D gene (5 bases). Here the CDR3 DNA reads TGTGCCAGCAGTTACCGTGACAGTTTTTCTGGAAACACCATATATTTT. It encodes CASSYRDSFSGNTIYF.